Below are 20 T cell receptor beta chains sequenced from a single sample in a study of cytomegalovirus exposure and HLA in healthy donors. PCR primers comprised 60 Vbeta and 13 Jbeta primers. Assay used: immunoSEQ multiplex PCR; TCRdb lists only in-frame clones, some missing. With tens of thousands of clones in the sample, the ten largest clones hold roughly 4.7%. The sequencing input was PBMCs. All receptors derive from a woman between 40 and 50 years old in good health and CMV-seropositive.

V gene TRBV15 combines with J gene TRBJ1-5; 7 bases are a match to TRBD1. This CDR3 is 15 amino acids long. Germline CDR1 is LNHNV and CDR2 is YYDKDF (reference sequence). The trim removed 3 bases at V and 4 bases at J, leaving 6 bases unmatched. CDR3: CATSRDGTDNQPQHF. CDR3 coding DNA: TGTGCCACCAGCAGGGATGGGACAGATAATCAGCCCCAGCATTTT.

The chain has TRBV6-4 and TRBJ1-1; D gene ambiguous. Per germline, CDR1 MRHNA and CDR2 SNTAGT. This CDR3 is 13 amino acids long. Between the trimmed V and J ends, which lost 4 bases and 5 bases, there was a span of 11 bases. CDR3 nucleotide sequence: TGTGCCAGCAGTGTCGAGGGTGGGACTGAAGCTTTCTTT. Translation: CASSVEGGTEAFF.

The chain combines TRBV4-1 with TRBJ2-3; TRBD1 is a possible D gene (5 bases). Germline CDR1 reads MGHRA; CDR2 reads YSYEKL. The CDR3 contains 15 residues. The V end was cut by 1 base, the J end by 2 bases, with 10 bases between. The CDR3 DNA sequence: TGCGCCAGCAGCCAAGGCCCAGGGAACACAGATACGCAGTATTTT. Protein: CASSQGPGNTDTQYF.

The rearrangement links TRBV19 to TRBJ2-2; 8 bases are a match to TRBD2. The germline V gene has CDR1 LNHDA and CDR2 SQIVND (reference sequence). CDR3 length equals 14 residues. V trimming: 10 bases; J trimming: 4 bases; junction bases outside the gene matches: 8. CDR3 DNA: TGTGCCACCTCTGAGGCGGGAGGCACCGGGGAGCTGTTTTTT. Protein sequence: CATSEAGGTGELFF.

The chain recombines TRBV27 with TRBJ1-2; perhaps TRBD1 as D (6 bases). CDR3 length equals 11 residues. CDR1 is MNHEY, CDR2 SMNVEV, per germline (reference sequence). V was trimmed by 8 bases and J by 3 bases, leaving 7 bases between them. CDR3 loop: CASQGYYGYTF. CDR3 bases: TGTGCCAGCCAGGGGTACTATGGCTACACCTTC.

The gene calls are TRBV7-9 and TRBJ2-7, with 10 bases fitting TRBD2. Germline CDR1 and CDR2: SEHNR and FQNEAQ (reference sequence). The junction had 4 bases not matched to a gene; V was cut back by 3 bases and J by 5 bases. The CDR3 covers 14 residues. CDR3 sequence: CASSLGTSAHEQYF. The CDR3 DNA reads TGTGCCAGCAGCTTGGGGACTAGCGCCCACGAGCAGTACTTC. The whole variable domain, filled in from reference TRBV7-9 and TRBJ2-7, reads DTGVSQNPRHKITKRGQNVTFRCDPISEHNRLYWYRQTLGQGPEFLTYFQNEAQLEKSRLLSDRFSAERPKGSFSTLEIQRTEQGDSAMYLCASSLGTSAHEQYFGPGTRLTVT.

The CDR3 region has the DNA TGTGCCTCCGGGCTTGGAGGCATTACGGAGCAGTACTTC. The encoded protein is CASGLGGITEQYF. The gene calls are TRBV6-6 and TRBJ2-7; perhaps TRBD2 as D (5 bases). Looked up from germline, CDR1 is MNHNY and CDR2 is SVGAGI (reference sequence). CDR3 size: 13 residues. Trimming removed 11 bases at V and 7 bases at J, with 21 bases between.

J is TRBJ2-1 and V is TRBV5-1, with D possibly TRBD2 on 5 matching bases. V was trimmed by 3 bases and J by 2 bases, leaving 9 bases between them. Germline lookup yields CDR1 SGHRS and CDR2 YFSETQ. The CDR3 runs 14 residues. This chain's CDR3 is CASSSAGAYNEQFF. In nucleotides, the CDR3 is TGCGCCAGCAGCTCGGCCGGGGCCTACAATGAGCAGTTCTTC.

The rearrangement joins TRBV6-5 to TRBJ1-2, with TRBD1 as a possible D gene (5 bases). Germline CDR1 is MNHEY and CDR2 is SVGAGI. Trimming took 8 bases from V and 5 from J, leaving 18 bases between them. The CDR3 is 14 residues long. The CDR3 sequence: CASGNSQGYYGYTF. In DNA, the CDR3 is TGTGCCAGCGGTAACTCCCAGGGTTATTATGGCTACACCTTC.

The genes are TRBV5-6 and TRBJ2-5; 9 positions agree with TRBD2. The J call may be in error: the DNA end matches TRBJ2-7 better. The CDR3 has 15 amino acids. CDR1 is SGHDT and CDR2 is YYEEEE in the germline V gene. CDR3 region: CASSLVSSGVYEQYF. In nucleotides, the CDR3 is TGTGCCAGCAGCTTGGTGTCTAGCGGGGTTTACGAGCAGTACTTC.

This chain joins TRBV29-1 and TRBJ2-1; 7 nucleotides line up with TRBD2. The germline V gene encodes CDR1 SQVTM and CDR2 ANQGSEA. V trimming: 7 bases; J trimming: 7 bases; junction bases outside the gene matches: 10. This CDR3 has 13 residues. The CDR3 nucleotides are TGCAGCGGGAGCGGGAACGGTTGGAATGAGCAGTTCTTC. The encoded protein is CSGSGNGWNEQFF.

This chain uses TRBV28 with TRBJ2-7; 7 positions match TRBD2. Per germline, CDR1 MDHEN and CDR2 SYDVKM. This CDR3 comprises 16 residues. The J segment lost 2 bases and the V segment lost 2 bases, leaving 9 bases of the junction unmatched. CDR3 coding DNA: TGTGCCAGCAGTTTACTCGGCGGGAGCGCTACCTACGAGCAGTACTTC. The encoded protein is CASSLLGGSATYEQYF. The variable domain in full, with the rest retrieved from reference TRBV28 and TRBJ2-7, is DVKVTQSSRYLVKRTGEKVFLECVQDMDHENMFWYRQDPGLGLRLIYFSYDVKMKEKGDIPEGYSVSREKKERFSLILESASTNQTSMYLCASSLLGGSATYEQYFGPGTRLTVT.

V usage is TRBV19 and J usage is TRBJ2-3; 10 bases map to TRBD1. This CDR3 has 16 residues. Germline-derived CDR1 and CDR2 are LNHDA and SQIVND (reference sequence). After removal of 4 bases from V and 6 bases from J, the junction contained 10 bases not matched to a gene. CDR3 in DNA: TGTGCCAGTAGTAGAAGGACAGGGGGAAAGGGGGATACGCAGTATTTT. Its translation is CASSRRTGGKGDTQYF.

This sequence joins TRBV6-1 and TRBJ1-1; TRBD1 matches 7 bases. Trimming removed 7 bases from V and 1 base from J; junction bases left unmatched: 6. The CDR3 runs to 14 residues. The germline gives CDR1 MNHNS, CDR2 SASEGT. The CDR3 nucleotides are TGTGCCAGCACCAAGGGACAGCCGAACACTGAAGCTTTCTTT. Translating gives CASTKGQPNTEAFF.

J is TRBJ1-2 and V is TRBV29-1; 9 nucleotides agree with TRBD1. The CDR3 contains 12 residues. With 7 bases clipped from V and 8 bases from J, the junction kept 8 bases outside the gene matches. CDR1 SQVTM and CDR2 ANQGSEA come from the germline V gene. CDR3 sequence reads: CSASAGTGGYTF. In DNA form, the CDR3 reads TGCAGCGCCAGCGCAGGGACAGGGGGCTACACCTTC.

CDR3 nucleotide sequence: TGTGCCACCGCGGGACAGGGGTTACAGCCCCAGCATTTT. Translated, it gives CATAGQGLQPQHF. The rearrangement links TRBV19 to TRBJ1-5, with 10 bases matching TRBD1. V lost 10 bases to trimming and J lost 7 bases; unmatched junction nucleotides: 7. The CDR3 totals 13 residues. Germline V gives CDR1 LNHDA, CDR2 SQIVND (reference sequence).

J is TRBJ2-4 and V is TRBV13; TRBD1 matches 8 bases. This CDR3 has 16 residues. V was pared by 2 bases and J by 6 bases, with 9 bases of the junction left unmatched. The germline gives CDR1 PRHDT, CDR2 FYEKMQ (reference sequence). CDR3 loop: CASSLRPRDRRNIQYF. Written as DNA, the CDR3 is TGTGCCAGCAGCTTACGTCCCCGGGACAGGCGAAACATTCAGTACTTC.

The chain carries TRBV27 and TRBJ2-7; 8 bases agree with TRBD1. The junction had 5 bases not matched to a gene; V was cut back by 2 bases and J by 2 bases. This CDR3 has 15 residues. Per the germline V gene, CDR1 is MNHEY and CDR2 is SMNVEV (reference sequence). The CDR3, as DNA: TGTGCCAGCAGTTTAACCCTGACAGGGGCCTACGAGCAGTACTTC. As protein: CASSLTLTGAYEQYF.

The chain uses TRBV18 and TRBJ2-1; 10 bases match TRBD1. Germline CDR1 KGHSH, CDR2 LQKENI. The CDR3 runs 15 residues. J gave up 8 bases and V 4 bases, and 8 bases lay outside the gene matches. As DNA, the CDR3 is TGTGCCAGCTCACTAGGGGACAGGGGCTTCGATGAGCAGTTCTTC. Amino acids: CASSLGDRGFDEQFF.

The chain employs TRBV13 and TRBJ2-3; 10 bases map to TRBD2. Trimming cost V 8 bases and J 0 bases; bases outside gene matches: 8. The CDR3 spans 16 residues. Germline V gene data show CDR1 as PRHDT and CDR2 as FYEKMQ (reference sequence). CDR3 sequence: CASLGLAGASTDTQYF. The CDR3 DNA reads TGTGCCAGCTTGGGCCTAGCGGGAGCTAGCACAGATACGCAGTATTTT.